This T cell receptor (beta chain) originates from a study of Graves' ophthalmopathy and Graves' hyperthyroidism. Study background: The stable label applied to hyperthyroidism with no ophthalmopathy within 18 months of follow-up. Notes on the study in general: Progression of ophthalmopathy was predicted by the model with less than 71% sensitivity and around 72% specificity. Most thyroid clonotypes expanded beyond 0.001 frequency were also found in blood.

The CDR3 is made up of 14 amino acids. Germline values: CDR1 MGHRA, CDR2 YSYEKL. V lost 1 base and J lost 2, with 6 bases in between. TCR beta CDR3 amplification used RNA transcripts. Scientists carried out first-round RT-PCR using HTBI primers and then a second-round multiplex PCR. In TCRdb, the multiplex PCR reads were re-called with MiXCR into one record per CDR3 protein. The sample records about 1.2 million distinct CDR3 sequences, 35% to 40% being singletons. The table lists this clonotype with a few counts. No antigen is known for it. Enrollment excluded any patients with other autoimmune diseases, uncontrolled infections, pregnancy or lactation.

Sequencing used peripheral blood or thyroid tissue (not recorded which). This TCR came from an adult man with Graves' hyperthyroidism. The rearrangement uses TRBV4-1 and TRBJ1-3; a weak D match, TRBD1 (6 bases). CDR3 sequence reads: CASSQGTAGNTIYF. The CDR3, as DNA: TGCGCCAGCAGCCAAGGGACAGCTGGAAACACCATATATTTT.